The present entry profiles one TCR beta chain with its context. The sample has other DNA sequences that encode this CDR3 too. This sample stems from a study of cytomegalovirus exposure and HLA in healthy donors. The PCR had 60 Vbeta and 13 Jbeta primers. TCRdb's table, derived via immunoSEQ multiplex PCR, lists solely in-frame clones and lacks some. Found here are roughly 190,000 clones, roughly 80% of them singletons; the top ten hold over 2%. V shed 2 bases and J shed 4 bases, with 6 bases lying between them. The germline gives CDR1 SGHRS, CDR2 YFSETQ. The CDR3 has 12 amino acids. The chain links TRBV5-1 to TRBJ2-5; tentatively, D is TRBD2 (5 bases). The sequence derives from a woman aged 50 to 60 in good health and CMV-seropositive. Specimen: PBMCs. This chain's CDR3 is CASSFGGETQYF. The CDR3 nucleotides are TGCGCCAGCAGCTTCGGAGGAGAGACCCAGTACTTC.